The next 20 T cell receptor beta chains were all read from a single sample in a study of monozygotic twins with inflammatory bowel disease. From its re-call of the 5' RACE reads, TCRdb lists each CDR3 protein once, without DNA. This sample's table has more than 300,000 distinct CDR3 sequences. The sample was blood. Every receptor here comes from a human donor with ulcerative colitis or Crohn's disease, or a healthy co-twin of an affected twin (not recorded which).

The chain is built from TRBV5-5 and TRBJ1-5; TCRdb selects TRBD1, and the lack of DNA leaves this call unchecked. This CDR3 has 16 residues. Germline loops: CDR1 SGHKS, CDR2 YYEKEE (reference sequence). CDR3 in amino acids: CASSSGTGHSNQPQHF.

The V call is TRBV4-2, the J call TRBJ2-3; there is no DNA to check the TCRdb D call of TRBD2. Germline CDR1 and CDR2: LGHNA and YNFKEQ. The CDR3 covers 18 residues. The chain's CDR3 is CASSQDEQRGGPTDTQYF.

V and J are TRBV3-1 and TRBJ1-5. CDR1 and CDR2 from the germline V gene are LGHDT and YNNKEL (reference sequence). The length of the CDR3 is 14 residues. CDR3 loop: CASSQDSGRQPQHF.

The genes are TRBV7-9 and TRBJ2-1; TCRdb names TRBD2, which stays unverified in the absence of DNA. CDR1 and CDR2 from the germline V gene are SEHNR and FQNEAQ (reference sequence). The CDR3 has 15 residues. CDR3 residues: CASSFRDSDYNEQFF.

The chain combines TRBV5-1 with TRBJ1-1; TCRdb's D gene call, TRBD1, goes unchecked for lack of DNA. The length of the CDR3 is 13 residues. Looked up from germline, CDR1 is SGHRS and CDR2 is YFSETQ. CDR3 region: CASSGGTNTEAFF. The full variable domain, rest sourced from reference TRBV5-1 and TRBJ1-1, is KAGVTQTPRYLIKTRGQQVTLSCSPISGHRSVSWYQQTPGQGLQFLFEYFSETQRNKGNFPGRFSGRQFSNSRSEMNVSTLELGDSALYLCASSGGTNTEAFFGQGTRLTVV.

The V gene is TRBV7-2, the J gene TRBJ2-7; TCRdb's D gene call, TRBD1, goes unchecked for lack of DNA. The CDR3 totals 16 residues. CDR1 and CDR2 from the germline V gene are SGHTA and FQGNSA. The CDR3 here is CASSLRLNTGQQEQYF. Full variable domain (remainder filled in from reference TRBV7-2 and TRBJ2-7): GAGVSQSPSNKVTEKGKDVELRCDPISGHTALYWYRQSLGQGLEFLIYFQGNSAPDKSGLPSDRFSAERTGGSVSTLTIQRTQQEDSAVYLCASSLRLNTGQQEQYFGPGTRLTVT.

V usage is TRBV18 and J usage is TRBJ2-4; TCRdb names TRBD2, which stays unverified in the absence of DNA. The CDR3 is 14 residues long. The germline gives CDR1 KGHSH, CDR2 LQKENI. CDR3 protein: CASSPPQGGNIQYF.

The gene calls are TRBV10-3 and TRBJ2-7. Germline CDR1 is ENHRY and CDR2 is SYGVKD. This CDR3 has 14 amino acids. The CDR3 reads CAISDVGGSYEQYF.

V usage is TRBV29-1 and J usage is TRBJ2-1; the D gene TCRdb calls, TRBD1, cannot be checked with no DNA. This CDR3 has 13 residues. Germline values: CDR1 SQVTM, CDR2 ANQGSEA. The CDR3 protein is CSVAGREFGEQFF.

The chain joins TRBV10-3 to TRBJ2-1; TCRdb gives TRBD2 as the D gene, but with no DNA this cannot be confirmed. This CDR3 comprises 15 residues. Germline lookup yields CDR1 ENHRY and CDR2 SYGVKD. CDR3 loop: CAISRSSGVYNEQFF.

The gene calls are TRBV5-1 and TRBJ1-1; TCRdb calls TRBD1, which cannot be checked without DNA. The CDR3 has 15 amino acids. Germline V gives CDR1 SGHRS, CDR2 YFSETQ. CDR3 loop: CASSLGFGGATEAFF.

The chain is built from TRBV7-2 and TRBJ1-4; lacking DNA, the TRBD1 call made by TCRdb goes unchecked. Per the germline V gene, CDR1 is SGHTA and CDR2 is FQGNSA. The CDR3 is 12 residues long. This chain's CDR3 is CASRRDSEKLFF.

The chain couples TRBV9 to TRBJ2-1; TCRdb proposes TRBD1, but this gene call is untestable without DNA. Germline V gene data show CDR1 as SGDLS and CDR2 as YYNGEE. The CDR3 is 22 residues long. CDR3 in amino acids: CASSVGESGRTPPRSSYNEQFF.

This sequence joins TRBV25-1 and TRBJ2-1. The CDR3 totals 13 residues. Germline-derived CDR1 and CDR2 are MGHDK and SYGVNS. This chain's CDR3 is CASSELSLLGQFF.

The chain combines TRBV12-3 or TRBV12-4 with TRBJ1-5; the D call from TCRdb, TRBD1, cannot be confirmed without DNA. CDR3 length equals 16 residues. The CDR3 reads CASSHSIQGYNQPQHF.

The J gene is TRBJ2-7, the V gene TRBV10-3; TCRdb indicates TRBD2, and absent DNA this call remains unverified. The CDR3 has 14 amino acids. The germline V gene encodes CDR1 ENHRY and CDR2 SYGVKD. CDR3 amino acids: CAIAIQGGSYEQYF.

The genes are TRBV7-2 and TRBJ2-7; checking the TCRdb D call of TRBD2 is not possible without DNA. CDR1 and CDR2 from the germline V gene are SGHTA and FQGNSA. The CDR3 length is 14 residues. The CDR3 sequence: CASSLQRGAYEQYF. Using reference TRBV7-2 and TRBJ2-7 for the parts outside the CDR3, the full variable domain is GAGVSQSPSNKVTEKGKDVELRCDPISGHTALYWYRQSLGQGLEFLIYFQGNSAPDKSGLPSDRFSAERTGGSVSTLTIQRTQQEDSAVYLCASSLQRGAYEQYFGPGTRLTVT.

V usage is TRBV6-4 and J usage is TRBJ2-1; the D call of TRBD2 rests on TCRdb alone, since no DNA is present to check it. The CDR3 has 14 amino acids. Germline CDR1 MRHNA, CDR2 SNTAGT. CDR3: CASSIDPGRNEQFF.

The V and J genes are TRBV6-2 or TRBV6-3 and TRBJ1-5. The length of the CDR3 is 15 residues. Germline V gene lookup returns CDR1 MNHEY and CDR2 SVGEGT. This CDR3 is CASSPWEGNNQPQHF.

The chain employs TRBV7-9 and TRBJ1-1. The CDR3 sequence is 12 residues long. Germline-derived CDR1 and CDR2 are SEHNR and FQNEAQ (reference sequence). The CDR3 protein is CASSLAEVEAFF.